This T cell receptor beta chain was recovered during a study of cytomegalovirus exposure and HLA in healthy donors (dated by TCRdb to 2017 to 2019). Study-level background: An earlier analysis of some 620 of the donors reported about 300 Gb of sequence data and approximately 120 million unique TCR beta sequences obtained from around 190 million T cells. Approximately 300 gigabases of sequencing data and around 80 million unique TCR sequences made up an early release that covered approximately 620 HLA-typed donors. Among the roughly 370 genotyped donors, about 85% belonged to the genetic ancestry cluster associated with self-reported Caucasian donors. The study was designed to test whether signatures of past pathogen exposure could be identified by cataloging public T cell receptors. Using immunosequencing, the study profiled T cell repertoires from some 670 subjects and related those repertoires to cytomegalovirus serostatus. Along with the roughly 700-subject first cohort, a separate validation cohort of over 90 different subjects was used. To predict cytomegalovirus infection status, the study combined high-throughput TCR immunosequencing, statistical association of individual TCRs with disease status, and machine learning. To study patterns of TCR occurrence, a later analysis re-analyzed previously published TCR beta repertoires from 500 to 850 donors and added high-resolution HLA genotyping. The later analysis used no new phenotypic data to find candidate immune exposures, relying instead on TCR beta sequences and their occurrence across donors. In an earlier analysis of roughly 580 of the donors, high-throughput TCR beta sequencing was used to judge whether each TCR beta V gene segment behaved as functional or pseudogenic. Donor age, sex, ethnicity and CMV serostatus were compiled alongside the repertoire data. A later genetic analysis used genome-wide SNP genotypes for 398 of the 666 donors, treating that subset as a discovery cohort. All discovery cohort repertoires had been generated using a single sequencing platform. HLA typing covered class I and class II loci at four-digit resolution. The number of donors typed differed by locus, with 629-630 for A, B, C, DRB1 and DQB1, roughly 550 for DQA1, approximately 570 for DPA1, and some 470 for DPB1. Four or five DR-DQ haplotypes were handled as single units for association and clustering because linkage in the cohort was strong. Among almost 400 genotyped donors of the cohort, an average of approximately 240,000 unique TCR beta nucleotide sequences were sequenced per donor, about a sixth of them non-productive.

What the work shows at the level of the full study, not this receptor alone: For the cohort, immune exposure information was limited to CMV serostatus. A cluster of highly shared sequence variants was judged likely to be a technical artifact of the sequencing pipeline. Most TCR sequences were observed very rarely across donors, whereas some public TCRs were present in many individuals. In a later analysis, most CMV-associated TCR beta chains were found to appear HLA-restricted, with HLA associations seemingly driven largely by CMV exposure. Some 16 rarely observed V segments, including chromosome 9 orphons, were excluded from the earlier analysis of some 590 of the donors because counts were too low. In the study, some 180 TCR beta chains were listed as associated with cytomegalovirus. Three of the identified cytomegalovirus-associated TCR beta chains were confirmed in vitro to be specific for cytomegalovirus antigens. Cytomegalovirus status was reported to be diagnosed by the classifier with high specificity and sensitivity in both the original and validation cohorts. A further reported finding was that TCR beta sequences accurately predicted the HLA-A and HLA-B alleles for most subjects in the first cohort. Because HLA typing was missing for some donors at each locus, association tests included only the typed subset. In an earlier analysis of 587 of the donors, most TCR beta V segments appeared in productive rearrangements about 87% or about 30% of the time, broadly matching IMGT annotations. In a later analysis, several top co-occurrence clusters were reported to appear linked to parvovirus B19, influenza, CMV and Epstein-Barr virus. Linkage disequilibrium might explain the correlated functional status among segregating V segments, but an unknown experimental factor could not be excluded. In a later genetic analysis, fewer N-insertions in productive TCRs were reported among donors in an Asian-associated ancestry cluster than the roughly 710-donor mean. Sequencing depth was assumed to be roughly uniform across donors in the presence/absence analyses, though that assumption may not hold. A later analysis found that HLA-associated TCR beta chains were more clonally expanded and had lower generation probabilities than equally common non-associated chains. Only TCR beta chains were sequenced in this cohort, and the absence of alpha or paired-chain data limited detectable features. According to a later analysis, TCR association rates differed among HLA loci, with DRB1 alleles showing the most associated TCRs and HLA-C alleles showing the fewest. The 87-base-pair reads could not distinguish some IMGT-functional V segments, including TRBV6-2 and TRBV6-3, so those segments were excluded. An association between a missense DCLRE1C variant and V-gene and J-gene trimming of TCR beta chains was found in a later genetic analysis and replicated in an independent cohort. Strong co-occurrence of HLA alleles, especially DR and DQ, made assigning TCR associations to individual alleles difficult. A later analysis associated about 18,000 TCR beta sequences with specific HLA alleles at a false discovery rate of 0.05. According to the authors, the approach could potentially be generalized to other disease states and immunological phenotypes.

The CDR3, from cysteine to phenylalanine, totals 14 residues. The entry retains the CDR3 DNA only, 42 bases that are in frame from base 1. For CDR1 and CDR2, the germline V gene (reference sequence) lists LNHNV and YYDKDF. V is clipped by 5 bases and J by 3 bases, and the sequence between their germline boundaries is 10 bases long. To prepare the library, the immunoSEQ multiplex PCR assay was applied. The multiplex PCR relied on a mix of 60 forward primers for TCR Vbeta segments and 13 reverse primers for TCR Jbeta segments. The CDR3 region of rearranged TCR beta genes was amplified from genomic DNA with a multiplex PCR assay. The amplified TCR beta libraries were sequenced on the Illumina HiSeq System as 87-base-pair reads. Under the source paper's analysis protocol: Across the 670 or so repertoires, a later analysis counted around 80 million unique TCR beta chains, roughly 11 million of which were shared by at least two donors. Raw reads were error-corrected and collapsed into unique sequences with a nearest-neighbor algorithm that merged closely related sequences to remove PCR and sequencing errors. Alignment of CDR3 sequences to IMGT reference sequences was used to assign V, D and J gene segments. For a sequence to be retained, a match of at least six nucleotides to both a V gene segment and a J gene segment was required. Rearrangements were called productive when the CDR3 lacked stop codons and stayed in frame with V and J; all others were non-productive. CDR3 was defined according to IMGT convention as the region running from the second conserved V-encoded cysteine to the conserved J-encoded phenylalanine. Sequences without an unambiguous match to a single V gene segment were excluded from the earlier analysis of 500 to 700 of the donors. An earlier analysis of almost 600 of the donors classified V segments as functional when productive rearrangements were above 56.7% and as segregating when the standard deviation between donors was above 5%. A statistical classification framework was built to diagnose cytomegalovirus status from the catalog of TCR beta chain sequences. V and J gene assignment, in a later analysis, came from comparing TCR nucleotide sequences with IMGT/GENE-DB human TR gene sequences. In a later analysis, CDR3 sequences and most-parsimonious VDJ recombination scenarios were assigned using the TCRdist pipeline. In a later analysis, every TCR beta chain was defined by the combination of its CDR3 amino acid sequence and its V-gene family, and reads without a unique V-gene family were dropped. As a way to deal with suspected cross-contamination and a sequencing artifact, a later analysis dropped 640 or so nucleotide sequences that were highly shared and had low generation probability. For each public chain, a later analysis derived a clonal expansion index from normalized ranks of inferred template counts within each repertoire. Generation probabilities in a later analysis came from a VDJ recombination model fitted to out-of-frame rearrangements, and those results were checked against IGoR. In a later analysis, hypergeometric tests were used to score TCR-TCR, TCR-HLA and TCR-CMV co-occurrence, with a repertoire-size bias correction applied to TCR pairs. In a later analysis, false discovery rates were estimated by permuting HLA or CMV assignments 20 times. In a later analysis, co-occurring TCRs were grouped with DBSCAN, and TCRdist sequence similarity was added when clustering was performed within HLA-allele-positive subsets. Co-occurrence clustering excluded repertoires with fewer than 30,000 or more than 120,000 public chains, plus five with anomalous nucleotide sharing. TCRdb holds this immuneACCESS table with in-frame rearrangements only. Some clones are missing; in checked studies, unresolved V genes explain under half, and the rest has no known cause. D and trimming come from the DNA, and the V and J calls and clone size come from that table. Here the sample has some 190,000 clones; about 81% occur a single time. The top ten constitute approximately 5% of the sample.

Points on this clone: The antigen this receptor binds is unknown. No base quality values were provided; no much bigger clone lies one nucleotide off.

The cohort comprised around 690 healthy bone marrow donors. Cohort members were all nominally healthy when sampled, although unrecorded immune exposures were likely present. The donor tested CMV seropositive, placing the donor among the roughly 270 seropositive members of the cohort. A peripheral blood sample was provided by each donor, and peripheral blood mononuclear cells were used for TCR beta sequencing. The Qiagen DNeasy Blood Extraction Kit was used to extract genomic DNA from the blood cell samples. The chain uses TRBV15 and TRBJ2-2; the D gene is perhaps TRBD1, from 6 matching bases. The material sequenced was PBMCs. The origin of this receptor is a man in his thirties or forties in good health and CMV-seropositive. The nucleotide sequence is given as TGTGCCACCAGCTCTTACAGGGACACCGGGGAGCTGTTTTTT. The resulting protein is CATSSYRDTGELFF.